Listed below are T cell receptor beta chains from one sample, sequenced in a study of blood T cell repertoires in COVID-19. Method: immunoSEQ multiplex PCR; TCRdb's copy keeps in-frame clones and lacks some. The table has over 400,000 clones, approximately 90% seen once. Sequenced input: PBMCs or T cells enriched from blood (not recorded which). The receptor source for this set is a woman aged 60-75 years who had recovered from COVID-19. CDR3s include the opening cysteine and the closing phenylalanine or tryptophan. Fields, in order: J gene, V gene, D gene, clone size, CDR3 DNA, CDR3 protein. D genes are given only for firm matches. For some rows the clone size is stated as once, few or many, or as a class when expanded; others skip it.

TRBJ2-5 TRBV13 TRBD2 . TGTGCCAGCAGCTTAGGTGGTAGCGGGGGTCAAGAGACCCAGTACTTC CASSLGGSGGQETQYF
TRBJ2-7 TRBV5-1 TRBD1 . TGCGCCAGCAGCTCCGACAGGGGCTTCCCCGAGCAGTACTTC CASSSDRGFPEQYF
TRBJ1-1 TRBV12-3/TRBV12-4 . . TGTGCCAGCACCCTGGGGCCTGAAGCTTTCTTT CASTLGPEAFF
TRBJ2-1 TRBV10-1 . . TGCGCCAGCAGCCTAGGTAACTCCTACAATGAGCAGTTCTTC CASSLGNSYNEQFF
TRBJ2-3 TRBV5-6 . . TGTGCCAGCAGCGTGGGGGCGGGGCTTAGCACAGATACGCAGTATTTT CASSVGAGLSTDTQYF
TRBJ2-7 TRBV7-9 . . TGTGCCAGCAGGCGGACCCAGGGGTACGAGCAGTACTTC CASRRTQGYEQYF
TRBJ1-2 TRBV12-5 . . TGTGCTAGTGCCCCGGGACTTAACTATGGCTACACCTTC CASAPGLNYGYTF
TRBJ1-3 TRBV19 TRBD1 few TGTGCCAGTAGTACCTGGGGGACAGGATCTGGAAACACCATATATTTT CASSTWGTGSGNTIYF
TRBJ2-1 TRBV6-1 . . TGTGCCAGCAGTGAGAACAGGGCGGTGGGTGAGCAGTTCTTC CASSENRAVGEQFF
TRBJ2-3 TRBV30 . once TGTGCCTGGAGTGTCATGTTCACAGATACGCAGTATTTT CAWSVMFTDTQYF
TRBJ1-2 TRBV24-1 . . TGTGCCACCAGTGATTCTGCCTCGCTGGCTTTC CATSDSASLAF
TRBJ2-2 TRBV19 TRBD1 . TGTGCCAGTAGTGTCTCCGGGACAGGGGAGGCCACCGGGGAGCTGTTTTTT CASSVSGTGEATGELFF
TRBJ2-7 TRBV29-1 . . TGCAGCGTTGCACAGGGTGGCTACGAGCAGTACTTC CSVAQGGYEQYF
TRBJ2-7 TRBV14 TRBD2 . TGTGCCACCGCGCTTGGGGGGGGGTACGAGCAGTACTTC CATALGGGYEQYF
TRBJ2-7 TRBV10-3 TRBD2 . TGTGCCATCAGTGAACCCGGTCGGGAGGACGAGCAGTACTTC CAISEPGREDEQYF
TRBJ1-4 TRBV10-3 . . TGTGCCATCAGTGAGGAGGGGGCAACTAATGAAAAACTGTTTTTT CAISEEGATNEKLFF
TRBJ2-7 TRBV5-4 TRBD2 . TGTGCCAGCAGCTTGAGACCGGGGGGGGTATACGAGCAGTACTTC CASSLRPGGVYEQYF
TRBJ2-3 TRBV21-1 . . TGTGCCAGCAGCAAACCTCACCGTCGAAAAACACGAACAGGGGATGGGGCCACAGATACGCAGTATTTT CASSKPHRRKTRTGDGATDTQYF
TRBJ2-1 TRBV4-1 TRBD2 . TGCGCCAGCAGTCTTAGCGGGGGGGCTCGCGATGAGCAGTTCTTC CASSLSGGARDEQFF
TRBJ1-1 TRBV19 . . TGTGCCAGTAGTATAGAGGGGAGGGGCACTGAAGCTTTCTTT CASSIEGRGTEAFF
TRBJ1-1 TRBV19 . . TGTGCCAGTAGTATCTTAGGTCGACAGAAAAACACTGAAGCTTTCTTT CASSILGRQKNTEAFF
TRBJ2-6 TRBV5-8 TRBD1 . TGTGCCAGCACGCGGGACAGGGGGTTAAGTGGGGCCAACGTCCTGACTTTC CASTRDRGLSGANVLTF
TRBJ1-5 TRBV7-9 . . TGTGCCACGGAGGAGGGGTCGGGTCAGCCCCAGCATTTT CATEEGSGQPQHF
TRBJ2-1 TRBV24-1 TRBD2 . TGTGCCACCAGTGATTCCCTACTAGCGGGGCGTGAGCAGTTCTTC CATSDSLLAGREQFF
TRBJ2-3 TRBV3-1/TRBV3-2 . once TGTGCCAGCAGCCAATATTGGGCCACTAGCACAGATACGCAGTATTTT CASSQYWATSTDTQYF
TRBJ2-7 TRBV10-2 . once TGCGCCAGCAGTGACCTCGGACTCTATTACGAGCAGTACTTC CASSDLGLYYEQYF
TRBJ2-1 TRBV29-1 TRBD1 . TGCAGCGCAGGGGGTCCGGAGCAGTTCTTC CSAGGPEQFF
TRBJ2-5 TRBV13 TRBD2 . TGTGCCAGCAGCTTCCAGCGGGGAAGGGAGGAGACCCAGTACTTC CASSFQRGREETQYF
TRBJ1-4 TRBV6-2/TRBV6-3 . large TGTGCCAGCAGTTCTGCTTTTGGGGCAGCAACTAATGAAAAACTGTTTTTT CASSSAFGAATNEKLFF
TRBJ2-3 TRBV5-6 TRBD2 . TGTGCCAGCAGCTTGCCAGGGTCCGGGACTACGACGCAGTATTTT CASSLPGSGTTTQYF
TRBJ2-2 TRBV9 TRBD1 few TGTGCCAGCAGCCGAGTCCCGGGACAGGTTGGGGAGCTGTTTTTT CASSRVPGQVGELFF
TRBJ1-4 TRBV15 TRBD1 . TGTGCCATATCGGGACAGAGAAAGCCTAATGAAAAACTGTTTTTT CAISGQRKPNEKLFF
TRBJ2-2 TRBV2 TRBD2 . TGTGCCAGCAAGAAACTAGCGGGGGGGTCCCCCGGGGAGCTGTTTTTT CASKKLAGGSPGELFF
TRBJ2-1 TRBV7-2 . . TGTGCCAGCAGCCCGCGCTCCGGGTACAATGAGCAGTTCTTC CASSPRSGYNEQFF
TRBJ2-7 TRBV7-9 TRBD2 . TGTGCCAGCAGCCTCCCGGGGGGGGGCGGGTCCTACGAGCAGTACTTC CASSLPGGGGSYEQYF
TRBJ1-1 TRBV10-2 . . TGCGCCAGCAGCCGGGAATCGAACACTGAAGCTTTCTTT CASSRESNTEAFF
TRBJ2-5 TRBV24-1 TRBD1 . TGTGCCACCAGTGGGACAGGGCAGACCCAGTACTTC CATSGTGQTQYF
TRBJ1-5 TRBV6-6 . few TGTGCCAGCAGTTACTCTCCAGGGATGGACGATCAGCCCCAGCATTTT CASSYSPGMDDQPQHF
TRBJ1-6 TRBV19 TRBD1 . TGTGCCAGTACCGAGGTCCCAGGGGGTGCCTATAATTCACCCCTCCACTTT CASTEVPGGAYNSPLHF
TRBJ1-5 TRBV24-1 . . TGTGCCACCAGTGATCCAGGGAATAGCAATCAGCCCCAGCATTTT CATSDPGNSNQPQHF
TRBJ1-6 TRBV5-1 . . TGCGCCAGCAGACAGGACGGAACTTCACCCCTCCACTTT CASRQDGTSPLHF
TRBJ2-5 TRBV3-1/TRBV3-2 TRBD1 . TGTGCCAGCAGCGAAAGCCGCCAGGGGGTAAAGGAGACCCAGTACTTC CASSESRQGVKETQYF
TRBJ1-2 TRBV5-4 TRBD1 . TGTGCCAGCAGGGCCGGGACAGGGGGCGACTATGGCTACACCTTC CASRAGTGGDYGYTF
TRBJ2-1 TRBV27 . . TGTGCCAGCAGTTTATCGGGGTCCCGGGATGGGGGGGCTAGCAATGAGCAGTTCTTC CASSLSGSRDGGASNEQFF
TRBJ2-1 TRBV5-1 . . TGCGCCAGCAGCTTGCACCGAGGAGAGCAGTTCTTC CASSLHRGEQFF
TRBJ2-1 TRBV19 . . TGTGCCAGTACGGCCAGGGAACGCAATGAGCAGTTCTTC CASTARERNEQFF
TRBJ1-2 TRBV5-6 TRBD1 . TGTGCCAGCAGCGGTACAGGGGCCTATGGCTACACCTTC CASSGTGAYGYTF
TRBJ1-6 TRBV5-1 TRBD1 few TGCGCCAGCACCGTGACAGGGGGCCAATCACCCCTCCACTTT CASTVTGGQSPLHF
TRBJ2-2 TRBV27 . . TGTGCCAGCAGCGCGCGCCCGAACACCGGGGAGCTGTTTTTT CASSARPNTGELFF
TRBJ1-1 TRBV2 TRBD1 . TGTGCCAGCAATCCAGGGGGCACTGAAGCTTTCTTT CASNPGGTEAFF